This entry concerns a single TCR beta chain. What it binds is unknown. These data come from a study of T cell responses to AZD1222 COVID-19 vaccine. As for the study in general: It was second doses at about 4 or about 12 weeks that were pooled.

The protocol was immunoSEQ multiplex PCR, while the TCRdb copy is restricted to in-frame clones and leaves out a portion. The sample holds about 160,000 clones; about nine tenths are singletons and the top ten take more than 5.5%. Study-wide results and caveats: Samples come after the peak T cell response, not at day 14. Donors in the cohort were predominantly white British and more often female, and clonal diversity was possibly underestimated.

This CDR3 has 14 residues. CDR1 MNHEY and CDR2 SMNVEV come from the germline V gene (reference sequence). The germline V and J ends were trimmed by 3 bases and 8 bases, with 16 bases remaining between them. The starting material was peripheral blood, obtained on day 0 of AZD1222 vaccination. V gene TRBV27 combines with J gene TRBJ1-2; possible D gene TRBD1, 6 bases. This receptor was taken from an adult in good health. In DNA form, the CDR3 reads TGTGCCAGCAGTTTCCAACAGGGTAGGGTCGGCTACACCTTC. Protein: CASSFQQGRVGYTF.